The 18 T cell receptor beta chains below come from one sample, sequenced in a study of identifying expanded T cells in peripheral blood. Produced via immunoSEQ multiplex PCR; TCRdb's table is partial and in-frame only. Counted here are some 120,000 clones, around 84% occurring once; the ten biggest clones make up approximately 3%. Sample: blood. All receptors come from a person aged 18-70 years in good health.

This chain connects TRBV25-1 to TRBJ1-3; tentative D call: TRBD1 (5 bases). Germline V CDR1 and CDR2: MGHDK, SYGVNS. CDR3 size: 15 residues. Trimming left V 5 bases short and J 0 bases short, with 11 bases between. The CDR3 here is CASSRWGLSGNTIYF. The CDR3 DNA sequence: TGTGCCAGCAGTCGTTGGGGCCTCTCTGGAAACACCATATATTTT.

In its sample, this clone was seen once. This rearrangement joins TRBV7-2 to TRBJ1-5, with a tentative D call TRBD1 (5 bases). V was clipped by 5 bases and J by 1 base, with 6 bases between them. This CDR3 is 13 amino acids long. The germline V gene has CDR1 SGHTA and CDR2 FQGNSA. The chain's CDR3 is CASSRDSNQPQHF. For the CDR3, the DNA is TGTGCCAGCAGCCGGGACAGCAATCAGCCCCAGCATTTT.

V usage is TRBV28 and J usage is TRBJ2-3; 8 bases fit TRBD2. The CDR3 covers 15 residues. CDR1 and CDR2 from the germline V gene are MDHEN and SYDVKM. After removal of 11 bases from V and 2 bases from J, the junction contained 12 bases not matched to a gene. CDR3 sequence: CARGAGRGATDTQYF. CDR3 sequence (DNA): TGTGCCCGCGGGGCGGGGCGGGGGGCCACAGATACGCAGTATTTT.

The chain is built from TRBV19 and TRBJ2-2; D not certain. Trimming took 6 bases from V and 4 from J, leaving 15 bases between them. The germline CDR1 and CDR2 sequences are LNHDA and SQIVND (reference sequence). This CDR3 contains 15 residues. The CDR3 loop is CASSVGSATTGELFF. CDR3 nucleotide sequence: TGTGCCAGTAGCGTGGGTAGTGCTACCACCGGGGAGCTGTTTTTT. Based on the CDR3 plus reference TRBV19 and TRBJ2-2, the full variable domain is DGGITQSPKYLFRKEGQNVTLSCEQNLNHDAMYWYRQDPGQGLRLIYYSQIVNDFQKGDIAEGYSVSREKKESFPLTVTSAQKNPTAFYLCASSVGSATTGELFFGEGSRLTVL.

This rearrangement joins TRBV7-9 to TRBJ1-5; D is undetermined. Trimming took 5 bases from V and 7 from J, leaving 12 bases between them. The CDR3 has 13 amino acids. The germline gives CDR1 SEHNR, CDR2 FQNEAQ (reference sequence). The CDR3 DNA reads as TGTGCCAGCAGCCTAGAAGTAGGGCAGCCCCAGCATTTT. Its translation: CASSLEVGQPQHF.

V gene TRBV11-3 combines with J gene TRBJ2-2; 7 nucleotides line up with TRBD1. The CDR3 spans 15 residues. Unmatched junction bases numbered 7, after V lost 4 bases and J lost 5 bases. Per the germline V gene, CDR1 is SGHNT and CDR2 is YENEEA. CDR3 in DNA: TGTGCCAGCAGCTCAGGGGGATGGAAGACCGGGGAGCTGTTTTTT. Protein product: CASSSGGWKTGELFF.

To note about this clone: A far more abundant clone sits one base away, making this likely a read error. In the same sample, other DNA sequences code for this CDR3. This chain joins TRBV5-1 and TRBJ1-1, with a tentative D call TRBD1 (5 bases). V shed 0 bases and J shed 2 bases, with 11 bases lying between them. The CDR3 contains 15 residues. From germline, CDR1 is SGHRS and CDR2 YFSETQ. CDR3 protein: CASSLVLQGNTEAFF. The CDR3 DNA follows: TGCGCCAGCAGCTTGGTACTCCAGGGTAACACTGAAGCTTTCTTT.

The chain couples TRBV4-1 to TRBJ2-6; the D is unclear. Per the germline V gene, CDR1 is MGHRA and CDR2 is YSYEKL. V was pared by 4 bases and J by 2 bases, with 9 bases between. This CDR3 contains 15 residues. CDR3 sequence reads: CASSPKGAGANVLTF. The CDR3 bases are TGCGCCAGCAGCCCCAAGGGTGCTGGGGCCAACGTCCTGACTTTC.

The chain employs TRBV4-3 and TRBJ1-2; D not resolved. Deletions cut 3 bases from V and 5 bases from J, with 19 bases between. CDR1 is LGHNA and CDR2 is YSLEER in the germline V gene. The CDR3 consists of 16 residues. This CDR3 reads CASSHFVDLDRYGYTF. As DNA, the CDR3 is TGCGCCAGCAGCCACTTCGTTGACCTAGATCGGTATGGCTACACCTTC.

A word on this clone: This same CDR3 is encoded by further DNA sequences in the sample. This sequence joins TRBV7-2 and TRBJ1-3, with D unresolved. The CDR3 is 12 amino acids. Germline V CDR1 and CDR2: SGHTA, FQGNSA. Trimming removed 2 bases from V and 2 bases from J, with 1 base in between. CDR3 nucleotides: TGTGCCAGCAGCTTAACTGGAAACACCATATATTTT. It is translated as CASSLTGNTIYF.

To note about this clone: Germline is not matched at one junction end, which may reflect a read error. The CDR3 DNA follows: TGCAGCGCCCCCACGGACAGGTCTTTT. Amino acid sequence: CSAPTDRSF. The chain joins TRBV29-1 to TRBJ2-3; the match to TRBD1 covers 7 bases. The CDR3 spans 9 residues. The germline CDR1 and CDR2 sequences are SQVTM and ANQGSEA.

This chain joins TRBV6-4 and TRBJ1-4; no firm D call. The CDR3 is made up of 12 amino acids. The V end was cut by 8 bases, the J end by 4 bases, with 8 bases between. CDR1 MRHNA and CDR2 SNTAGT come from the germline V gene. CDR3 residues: CASVGFNEKLFF. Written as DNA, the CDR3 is TGTGCCAGCGTTGGTTTTAATGAAAAACTGTTTTTT.

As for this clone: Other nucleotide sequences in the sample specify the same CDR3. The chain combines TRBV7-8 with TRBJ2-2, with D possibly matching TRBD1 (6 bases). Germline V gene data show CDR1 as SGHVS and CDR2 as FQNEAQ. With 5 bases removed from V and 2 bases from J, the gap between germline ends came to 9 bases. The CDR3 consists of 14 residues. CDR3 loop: CASSLRGNTGELFF. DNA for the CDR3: TGTGCCAGCAGCCTCAGGGGAAACACCGGGGAGCTGTTTTTT. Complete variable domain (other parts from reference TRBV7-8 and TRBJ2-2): GAGVSQSPRYKVAKRGQDVALRCDPISGHVSLFWYQQALGQGPEFLTYFQNEAQLDKSGLPSDRFFAERPEGSVSTLKIQRTQQEDSAVYLCASSLRGNTGELFFGEGSRLTVL.

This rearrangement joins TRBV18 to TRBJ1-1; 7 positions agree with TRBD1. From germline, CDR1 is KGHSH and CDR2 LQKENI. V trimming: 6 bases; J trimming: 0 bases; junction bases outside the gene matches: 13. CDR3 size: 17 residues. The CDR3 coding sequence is TGTGCCAGCTCGACCCAAAAGATCAGGGGGGTGAACACTGAAGCTTTCTTT. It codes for CASSTQKIRGVNTEAFF. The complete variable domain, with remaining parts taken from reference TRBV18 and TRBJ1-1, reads NAGVMQNPRHLVRRRGQEARLRCSPMKGHSHVYWYRQLPEEGLKFMVYLQKENIIDESGMPKERFSAEFPKEGPSILRIQQVVRGDSAAYFCASSTQKIRGVNTEAFFGQGTRLTVV.

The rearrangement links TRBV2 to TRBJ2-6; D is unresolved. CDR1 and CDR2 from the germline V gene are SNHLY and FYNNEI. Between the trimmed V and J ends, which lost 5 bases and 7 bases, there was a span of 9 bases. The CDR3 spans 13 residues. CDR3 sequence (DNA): TGTGCCAGCAGTTTGATGGGAGCCAACGTCCTGACTTTC. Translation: CASSLMGANVLTF.

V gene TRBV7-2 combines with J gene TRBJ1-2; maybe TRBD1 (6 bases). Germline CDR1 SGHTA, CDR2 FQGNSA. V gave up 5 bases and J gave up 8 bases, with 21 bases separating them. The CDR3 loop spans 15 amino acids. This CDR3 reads CASSPQGLREGGYTF. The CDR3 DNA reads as TGTGCCAGCAGCCCACAGGGTTTGAGGGAAGGGGGCTACACCTTC.

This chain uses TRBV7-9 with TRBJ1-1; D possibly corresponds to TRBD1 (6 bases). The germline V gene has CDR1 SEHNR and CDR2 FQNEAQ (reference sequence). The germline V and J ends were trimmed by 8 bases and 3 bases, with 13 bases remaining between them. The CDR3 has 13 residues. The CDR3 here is CASGGPRDTEAFF. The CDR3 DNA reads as TGTGCCAGCGGGGGCCCGAGGGACACTGAAGCTTTCTTT.

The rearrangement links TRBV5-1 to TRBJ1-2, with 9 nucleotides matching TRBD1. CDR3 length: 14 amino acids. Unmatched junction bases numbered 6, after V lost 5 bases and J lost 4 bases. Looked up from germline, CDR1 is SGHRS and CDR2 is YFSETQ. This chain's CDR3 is CASRSQGALYGYTF. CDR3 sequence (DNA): TGCGCCAGCAGATCACAGGGGGCCCTCTATGGCTACACCTTC.